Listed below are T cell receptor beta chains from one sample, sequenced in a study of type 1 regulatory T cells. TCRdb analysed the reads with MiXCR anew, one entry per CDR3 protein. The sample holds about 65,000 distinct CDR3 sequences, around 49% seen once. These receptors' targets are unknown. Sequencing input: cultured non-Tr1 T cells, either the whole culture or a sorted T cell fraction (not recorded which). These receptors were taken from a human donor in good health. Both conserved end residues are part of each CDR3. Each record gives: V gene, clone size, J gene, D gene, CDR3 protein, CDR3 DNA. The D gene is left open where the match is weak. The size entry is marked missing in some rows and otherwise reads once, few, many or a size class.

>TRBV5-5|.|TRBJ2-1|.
CASSSSQGANNEQFF
TGTGCCAGCAGCTCGAGCCAGGGAGCAAACAATGAGCAGTTCTTC
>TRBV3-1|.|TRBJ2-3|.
CASSQDLPGADTQYF
TGTGCCAGCAGCCAAGATTTGCCAGGGGCAGATACGCAGTATTTT
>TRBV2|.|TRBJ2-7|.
CASSETGFGEQYF
TGTGCCAGCAGTGAAACGGGCTTCGGCGAGCAGTACTTC
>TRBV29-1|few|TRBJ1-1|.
CSVHRGLNTEAFF
TGCAGCGTCCATCGAGGGCTGAACACTGAAGCTTTCTTT
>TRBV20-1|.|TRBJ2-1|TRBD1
CSARDRRRTGQFF
TGCAGTGCTAGAGATCGGCGCAGGACAGGACAGTTCTTC
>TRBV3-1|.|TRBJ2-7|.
CAFLRDPRTYEQYF
TGTGCCTTCCTGAGGGACCCACGAACCTACGAGCAGTACTTC
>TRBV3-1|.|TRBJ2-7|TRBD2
CASSLTPGVSGSYEQYF
TGTGCCAGCAGCCTGACTCCTGGTGTTAGCGGGAGCTACGAGCAGTACTTC
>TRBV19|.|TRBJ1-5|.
CASSIGGALGQPQHF
TGTGCCAGTAGTATAGGCGGGGCTTTGGGGCAGCCCCAGCATTTT
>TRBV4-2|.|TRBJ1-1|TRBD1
CASSQGDRGVGTEAFF
TGTGCCAGCAGCCAAGGGGACAGGGGGGTGGGCACTGAAGCTTTCTTT
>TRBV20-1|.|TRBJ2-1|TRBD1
CSARGAQGARYNEQFF
TGCAGTGCTAGAGGGGCACAGGGGGCACGGTACAATGAGCAGTTCTTC
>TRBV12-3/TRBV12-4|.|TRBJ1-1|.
CASSFWSMNTEAFF
TGTGCCAGCAGTTTTTGGTCAATGAACACTGAAGCTTTCTTT
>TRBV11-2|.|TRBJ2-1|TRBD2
CASSPKRTSGGGQSSYNEQFF
TGTGCCAGCAGCCCGAAAAGGACTAGCGGGGGGGGGCAGAGCTCCTACAATGAGCAGTTCTTC
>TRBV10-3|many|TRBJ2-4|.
CAISEGRGDQYF
TGTGCCATCAGTGAGGGGCGCGGGGATCAGTACTTC
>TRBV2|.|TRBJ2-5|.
CTSTEQGETQYF
TGTACCAGCACTGAACAAGGGGAGACCCAGTACTTC
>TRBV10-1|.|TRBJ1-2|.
CASSDGAPLKTKGYTF
TGCGCCAGCAGTGATGGAGCTCCTCTAAAAACTAAGGGCTACACCTTC
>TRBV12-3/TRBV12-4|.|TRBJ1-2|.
CASSSWGMDYGYTF
TGTGCCAGCAGTTCCTGGGGTATGGACTATGGCTACACCTTC
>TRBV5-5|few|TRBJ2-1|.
CASSLALKGWDEQFF
TGTGCCAGCAGCTTGGCCCTGAAGGGATGGGATGAGCAGTTCTTC
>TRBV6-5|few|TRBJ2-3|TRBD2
CASRRGLAGSTDTQYF
TGTGCCAGCAGGCGGGGACTAGCGGGGAGCACAGATACGCAGTATTTT
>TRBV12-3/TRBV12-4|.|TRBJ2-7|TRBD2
CASSLGAGPSYEQYF
TGTGCCAGCAGTTTGGGAGCGGGGCCCTCCTACGAGCAGTACTTC
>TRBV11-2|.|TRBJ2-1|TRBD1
CVSSLGKKSLTRQGISYNEQFF
TGTGTCAGCAGCTTAGGGAAGAAGAGCCTCACACGACAGGGGATTTCCTACAATGAGCAGTTCTTT
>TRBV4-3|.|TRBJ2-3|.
CASSHEATDTQYF
TGCGCCAGCAGCCATGAGGCCACAGATACGCAGTATTTT
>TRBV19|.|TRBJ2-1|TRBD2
CASSTQRGGYNEQFF
TGTGCCAGTAGCACCCAGCGGGGGGGTTACAATGAGCAGTTCTTC
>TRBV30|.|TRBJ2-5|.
CAWSPGLSASLRETQYF
TGTGCCTGGAGCCCGGGACTGTCGGCCTCATTACGCGAGACCCAGTACTTC
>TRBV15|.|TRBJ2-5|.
CATSRDSISETQYF
TGTGCCACCAGCAGAGATTCCATTTCGGAGACCCAGTACTTC
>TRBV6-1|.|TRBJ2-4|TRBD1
CASSEAQGAQISGHF
TGTGCCAGCAGTGAAGCGCAGGGGGCCCAGATTTCGGGCCACTTC
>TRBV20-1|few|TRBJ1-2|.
CSAESGWGYGYTF
TGCAGTGCTGAATCAGGGTGGGGCTATGGCTACACCTTC
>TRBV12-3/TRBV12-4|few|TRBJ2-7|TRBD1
CASSSLGQGGEQYF
TGTGCCAGCAGTTCCCTGGGACAGGGCGGAGAGCAGTACTTC
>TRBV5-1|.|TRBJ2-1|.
CASNTGGEYNEQFF
TGCGCCAGTAATACAGGCGGGGAGTACAATGAGCAGTTCTTC
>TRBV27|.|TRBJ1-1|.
CASSLRRGTEAFF
TGTGCCAGCAGCCTCAGACGGGGCACTGAAGCTTTCTTT
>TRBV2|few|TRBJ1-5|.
CASSEGQGTFQPQHF
TGTGCCAGCAGTGAAGGGCAGGGTACGTTTCAGCCCCAGCATTTT
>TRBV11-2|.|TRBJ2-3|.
CASSLSTDTQYF
TGTGCCAGCAGCTTAAGCACAGATACGCAGTATTTT
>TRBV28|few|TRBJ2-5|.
CASSQGRGPSQETQYF
TGTGCCAGCAGTCAAGGTCGGGGTCCAAGTCAAGAGACCCAGTACTTC
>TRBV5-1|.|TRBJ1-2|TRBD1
CASKRTLTGNYGYTF
TGCGCCAGCAAACGGACCTTGACAGGGAACTATGGCTACACCTTC
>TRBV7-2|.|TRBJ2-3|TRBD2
CASSLPWTSVIDTQYF
TGTGCCAGCAGCTTACCATGGACTAGCGTAATAGATACGCAGTATTTT
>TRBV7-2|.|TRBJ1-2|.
CASSLDRGWGGYTF
TGTGCCAGCAGCTTAGACCGGGGGTGGGGTGGCTACACCTTC
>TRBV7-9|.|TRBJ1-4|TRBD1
CASSLGDREVEKLFF
TGTGCCAGCAGCTTAGGGGACAGGGAGGTTGAAAAACTGTTTTTT
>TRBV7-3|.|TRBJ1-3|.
CASSLSGRLRENTIYF
TGTGCCAGCAGCTTATCTGGCAGGCTCCGGGAAAACACCATATATTTT
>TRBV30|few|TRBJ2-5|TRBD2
CAWSSGLAGETQYF
TGTGCCTGGAGTTCGGGGCTAGCGGGGGAGACCCAGTACTTC
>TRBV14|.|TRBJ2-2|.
CASSASFSGGLFF
TGTGCCAGCAGCGCTAGCTTTTCCGGGGGGCTGTTTTTT
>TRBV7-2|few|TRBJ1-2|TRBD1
CASSSPGSRGRDGYTF
TGTGCCAGCAGCTCCCCGGGAAGCAGGGGGCGTGATGGCTACACCTTC
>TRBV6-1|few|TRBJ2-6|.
CASSASGANVLTF
TGTGCCAGCAGTGCGTCTGGGGCCAACGTCCTGACTTTC
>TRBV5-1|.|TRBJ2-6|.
CASSLQSAGANVLTF
TGCGCCAGCAGCTTACAGTCAGCTGGGGCCAACGTCCTGACTTTC
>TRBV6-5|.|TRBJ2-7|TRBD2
CASSPGGLSKQYF
TGTGCCAGCAGTCCGGGGGGACTCTCGAAGCAGTACTTC
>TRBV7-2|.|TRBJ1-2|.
CASTDREHGYTF
TGTGCCAGCACCGATCGGGAGCACGGCTACACCTTC
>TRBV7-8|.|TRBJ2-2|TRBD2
CASSLAGRGTSGYTGELFF
TGTGCCAGCAGCTTAGCGGGGAGAGGGACTAGCGGATACACCGGGGAGCTGTTTTTT
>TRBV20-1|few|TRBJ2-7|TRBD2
CSAWNSGGADEQYF
TGCAGTGCTTGGAACAGCGGGGGGGCGGACGAGCAGTACTTC
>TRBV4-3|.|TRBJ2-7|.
CASSQEPRSSYEQYF
TGCGCCAGCAGCCAAGAGCCCAGGAGCTCCTACGAGCAGTACTTC
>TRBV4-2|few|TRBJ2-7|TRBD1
CASSQDRGQAYEQYF
TGTGCCAGCAGCCAGGACCGGGGACAGGCTTACGAGCAGTACTTC
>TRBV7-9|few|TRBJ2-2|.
CASRATETGTGELFF
TGTGCCAGCAGGGCTACAGAGACAGGCACCGGGGAGCTGTTTTTT
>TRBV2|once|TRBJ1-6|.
CASRPGVSSPLHF
TGTGCCAGCAGGCCAGGGGTTAGCTCACCCCTCCACTTT
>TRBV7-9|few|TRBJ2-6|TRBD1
CASSLGPRGQGFSGANVLTF
TGTGCCAGCAGCTTAGGTCCCCGGGGACAGGGGTTCTCTGGGGCCAACGTCCTGACTTTC
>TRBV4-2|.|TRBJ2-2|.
CASSHSAGELFF
TGTGCCAGCAGCCATTCCGCCGGGGAGCTGTTTTTT
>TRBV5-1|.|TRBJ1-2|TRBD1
CASSLEWHRGHGYTF
TGCGCCAGCAGCTTGGAATGGCACAGGGGTCATGGCTACACCTTC
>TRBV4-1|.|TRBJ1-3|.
CASSQSPAHTGNTIYF
TGCGCCAGCAGCCAATCCCCCGCGCATACTGGAAACACCATATATTTT
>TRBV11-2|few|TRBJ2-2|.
CASSLGRTGELFF
TGTGCCAGCAGCTTAGGGCGGACCGGGGAGCTGTTTTTT
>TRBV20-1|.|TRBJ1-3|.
CSALDSSSGNTIYF
TGCAGTGCTCTCGATTCGAGCTCTGGAAACACCATATATTTT
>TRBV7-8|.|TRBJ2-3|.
CASSLEGASADTQYF
TGTGCCAGCAGCTTAGAAGGCGCTAGCGCCGATACGCAGTATTTT